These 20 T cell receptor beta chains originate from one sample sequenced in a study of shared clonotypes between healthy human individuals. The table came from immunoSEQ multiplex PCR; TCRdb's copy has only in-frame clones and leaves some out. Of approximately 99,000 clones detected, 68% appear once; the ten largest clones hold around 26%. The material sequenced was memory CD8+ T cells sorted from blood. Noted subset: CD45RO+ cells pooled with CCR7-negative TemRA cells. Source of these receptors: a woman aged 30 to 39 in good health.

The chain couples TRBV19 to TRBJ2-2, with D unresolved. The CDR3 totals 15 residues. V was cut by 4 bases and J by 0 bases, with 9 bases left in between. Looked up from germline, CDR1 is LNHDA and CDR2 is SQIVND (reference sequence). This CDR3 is CASSTYLANTGELFF. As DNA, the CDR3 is TGTGCCAGTAGTACTTACCTAGCGAACACCGGGGAGCTGTTTTTT.

CDR3 nucleotides: TGTGCCAGCAGCGTAGCGGGAGCCTCCTACAATGAGCAGTTCTTC. This translates into CASSVAGASYNEQFF. The genes are TRBV9 and TRBJ2-1, with D perhaps TRBD2 (6 bases). The CDR3 length is 15 residues. CDR1 SGDLS and CDR2 YYNGEE come from the germline V gene. The V end lost 0 bases, the J end lost 0 bases, and 7 bases lay between the germline ends.

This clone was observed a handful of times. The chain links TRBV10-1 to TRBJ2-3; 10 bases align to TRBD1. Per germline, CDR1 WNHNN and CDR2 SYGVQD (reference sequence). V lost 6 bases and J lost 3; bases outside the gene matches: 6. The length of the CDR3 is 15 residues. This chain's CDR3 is CASRAGTGETDTQYF. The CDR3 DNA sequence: TGCGCCAGCAGGGCCGGGACAGGGGAAACAGATACGCAGTATTTT.

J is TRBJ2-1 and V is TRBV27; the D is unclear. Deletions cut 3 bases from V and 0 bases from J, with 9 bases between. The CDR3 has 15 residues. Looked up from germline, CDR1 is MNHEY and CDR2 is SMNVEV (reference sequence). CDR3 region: CASSLTLSSYNEQFF. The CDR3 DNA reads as TGTGCCAGCAGTTTGACACTAAGCTCCTACAATGAGCAGTTCTTC.

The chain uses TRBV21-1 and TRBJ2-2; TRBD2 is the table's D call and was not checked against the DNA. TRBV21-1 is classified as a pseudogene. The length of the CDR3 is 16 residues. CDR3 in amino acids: CASRIPRLALTGELFF. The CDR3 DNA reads TGTGCCAGCCGCATCCCCCGACTAGCACTAACCGGGGAGCTGTTTTTT.

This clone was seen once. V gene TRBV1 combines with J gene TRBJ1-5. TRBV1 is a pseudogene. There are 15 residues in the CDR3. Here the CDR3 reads CTSSPVSPRHQPQHF. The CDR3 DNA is TGCACCAGCAGCCCCGTCAGCCCACGGCACCAGCCCCAGCATTTT.

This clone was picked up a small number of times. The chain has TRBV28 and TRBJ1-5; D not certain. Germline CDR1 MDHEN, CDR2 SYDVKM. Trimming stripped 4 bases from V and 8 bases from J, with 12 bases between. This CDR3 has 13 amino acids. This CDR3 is CASSYTEMEPQHF. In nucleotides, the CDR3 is TGTGCCAGCAGTTACACGGAGATGGAGCCCCAGCATTTT.

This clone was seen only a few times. Written as DNA, the CDR3 is TGTGCCAGCAGCGAGGGGGCGACTAGCGGTTACAATGAGCAGTTCTTC. This encodes CASSEGATSGYNEQFF. The genes are TRBV9 and TRBJ2-1; TRBD2 matches at 9 bases. This CDR3 region has 16 residues. Per the germline V gene, CDR1 is SGDLS and CDR2 is YYNGEE. V was pared by 3 bases and J by 4 bases, with 8 bases of the junction left unmatched.

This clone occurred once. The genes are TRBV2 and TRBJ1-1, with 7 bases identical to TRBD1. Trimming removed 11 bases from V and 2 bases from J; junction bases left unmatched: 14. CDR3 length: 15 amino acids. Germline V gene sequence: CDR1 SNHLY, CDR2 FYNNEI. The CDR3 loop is CAGPQGGGRNTEAFF. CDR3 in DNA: TGTGCCGGCCCCCAGGGGGGAGGGAGAAACACTGAAGCTTTCTTT.

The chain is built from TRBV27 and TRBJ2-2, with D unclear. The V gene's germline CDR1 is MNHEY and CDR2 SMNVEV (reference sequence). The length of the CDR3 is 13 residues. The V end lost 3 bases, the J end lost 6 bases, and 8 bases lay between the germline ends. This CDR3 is CASSLPGSGELFF. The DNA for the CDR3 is TGTGCCAGCAGTTTGCCCGGATCCGGGGAGCTGTTTTTT.

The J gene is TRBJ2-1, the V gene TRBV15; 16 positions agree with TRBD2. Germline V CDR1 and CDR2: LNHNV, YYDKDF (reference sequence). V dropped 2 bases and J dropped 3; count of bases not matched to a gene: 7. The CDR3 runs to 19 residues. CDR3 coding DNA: TGTGCCACCAGCAGAATAGCCGGGACTAGCGGGAGGGTCTACAATGAGCAGTTCTTC. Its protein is CATSRIAGTSGRVYNEQFF.

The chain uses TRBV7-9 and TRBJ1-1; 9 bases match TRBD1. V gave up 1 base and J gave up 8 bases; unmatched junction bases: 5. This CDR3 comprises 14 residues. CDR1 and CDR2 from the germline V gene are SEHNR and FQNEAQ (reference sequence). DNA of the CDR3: TGTGCCAGCAGCTTAGAAAGGGACAGGGCCGAAGCTTTCTTT. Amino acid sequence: CASSLERDRAEAFF.

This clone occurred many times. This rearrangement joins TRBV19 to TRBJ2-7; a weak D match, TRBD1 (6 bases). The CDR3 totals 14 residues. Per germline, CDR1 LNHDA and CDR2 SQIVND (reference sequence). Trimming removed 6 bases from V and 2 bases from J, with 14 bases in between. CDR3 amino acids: CASSATGTAYEQYF. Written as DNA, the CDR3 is TGTGCCAGTAGCGCGACAGGAACGGCCTACGAGCAGTACTTC.

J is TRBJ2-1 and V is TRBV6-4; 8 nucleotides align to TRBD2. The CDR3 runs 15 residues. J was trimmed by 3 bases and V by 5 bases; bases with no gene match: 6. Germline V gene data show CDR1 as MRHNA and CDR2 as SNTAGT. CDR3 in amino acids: CASSTSGSNYNEQFF. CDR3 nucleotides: TGTGCCAGCAGTACTAGCGGATCTAACTACAATGAGCAGTTCTTC.

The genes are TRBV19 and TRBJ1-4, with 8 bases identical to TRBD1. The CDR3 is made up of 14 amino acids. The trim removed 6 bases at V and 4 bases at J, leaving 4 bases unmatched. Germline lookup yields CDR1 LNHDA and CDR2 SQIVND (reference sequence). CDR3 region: CASRDRGRNEKLFF. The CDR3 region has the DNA TGTGCCAGTAGAGACAGGGGCCGTAATGAAAAACTGTTTTTT.

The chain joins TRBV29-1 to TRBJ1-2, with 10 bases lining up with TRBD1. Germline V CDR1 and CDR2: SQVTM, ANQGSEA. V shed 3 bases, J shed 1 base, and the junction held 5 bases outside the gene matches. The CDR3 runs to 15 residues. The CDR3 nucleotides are TGCAGCGTTGAGGGACAGGGGATAGTTAACTATGGCTACACCTTC. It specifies CSVEGQGIVNYGYTF.

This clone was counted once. CDR3 nucleotide sequence: TGTGCCAGCAGTGATCTAAGGGGCGCAGAAAACGCAAAACTGTTTTTT. Protein sequence: CASSDLRGAENAKLFF. The V and J genes are TRBV6-1 and TRBJ1-4, with a possible D match to TRBD1 (5 bases). Trimming removed 3 bases at V and 10 bases at J, with 21 bases between. Germline assignment: CDR1 MNHNS and CDR2 SASEGT. CDR3 length equals 16 residues.

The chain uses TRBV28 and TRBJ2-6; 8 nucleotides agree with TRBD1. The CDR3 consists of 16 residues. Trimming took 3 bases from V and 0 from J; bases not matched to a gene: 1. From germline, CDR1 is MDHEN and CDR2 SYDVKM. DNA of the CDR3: TGTGCCAGCAGTTTGGGACAGGTCTCTGGGGCCAACGTCCTGACTTTC. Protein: CASSLGQVSGANVLTF. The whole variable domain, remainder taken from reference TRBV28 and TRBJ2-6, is DVKVTQSSRYLVKRTGEKVFLECVQDMDHENMFWYRQDPGLGLRLIYFSYDVKMKEKGDIPEGYSVSREKKERFSLILESASTNQTSMYLCASSLGQVSGANVLTFGAGSRLTVL.

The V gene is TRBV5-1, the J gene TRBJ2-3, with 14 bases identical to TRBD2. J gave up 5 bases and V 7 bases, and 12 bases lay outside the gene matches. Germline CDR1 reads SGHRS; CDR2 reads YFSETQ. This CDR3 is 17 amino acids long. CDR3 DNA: TGCGCCAGCCGCTCGGGGACTAGCGGGAGCCCCGAAGATACGCAGTATTTT. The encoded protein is CASRSGTSGSPEDTQYF.

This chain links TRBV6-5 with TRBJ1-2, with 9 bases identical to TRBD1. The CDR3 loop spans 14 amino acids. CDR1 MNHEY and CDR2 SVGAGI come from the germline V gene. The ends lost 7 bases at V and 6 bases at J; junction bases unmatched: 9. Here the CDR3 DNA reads TGTGCCAGCACCAACGGGGACAGGGTTAATGGCTACACCTTC. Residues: CASTNGDRVNGYTF.